This TCR beta chain came from a study of graft-versus-host responses after intestinal transplantation. Concerning this clone itself: Its antigen is as yet unknown.

Profiling relied on immunoSEQ multiplex PCR, and the TCRdb table lists in-frame clones only, not all of them. The table includes approximately 93,000 clones, 80% to 95% detected once. Germline V lookup: CDR1 SGDLS, CDR2 YYNGEE. CDR3 length: 12 amino acids. V gave up 4 bases and J gave up 5 bases; unmatched junction bases: 2. This sample comprised unstimulated CD8+ T cells sorted from spleen or lymph node cells, obtained before transplant. This receptor was identified in a human donor who was the organ donor for an intestinal transplant. The chain links TRBV9 to TRBJ1-1; the match to TRBD1 covers 7 bases. CDR3 DNA sequence: TGTGCCAGCAGCACAGGGGAGACTGAAGCTTTCTTT. Translation: CASSTGETEAFF.